The source of this T cell receptor (beta chain) is a study of T-cell reconstitution after alpha-beta-depleted transplantation in children. V was trimmed by 0 bases and J by 0 bases, leaving 7 bases between them. This CDR3 comprises 15 residues. Germline V CDR1 and CDR2: SGHNT, YYREEE (reference sequence). A TCRbeta library incorporating unique molecular identifiers was prepared. Via MiXCR, TCRdb re-called the PCR reads, giving one row per CDR3 protein. The sample has around 500,000 distinct CDR3 sequences, around 12% seen once. This sequence originates from a human donor who donated a stem cell graft to a child with combined immunodeficiency. This sequence joins TRBV5-4 and TRBJ2-1, with D possibly TRBD1 on 5 matching bases. Specimen: PBMCs from the stem cell graft donor, collected from the stem cell graft. CDR3 nucleotides: TGTGCCAGCAGCTTGGGGGGCTTCTCCTACAATGAGCAGTTCTTC. Its protein is CASSLGGFSYNEQFF.